This TCR beta chain was identified in a study of T cells after yellow fever vaccination. A single record per CDR3 protein comes from TCRdb applying MiXCR to the 5' RACE reads. The profile covers some 420,000 distinct CDR3 sequences, with about 17% appearing a single time and 15% to 20% taken by the ten largest. This sequence originates from a man aged 18 to 29 who received the YFV17D yellow fever vaccine. The sample in question was PBMCs, obtained before the yellow fever booster vaccination.

The CDR3, as DNA: TGCAGTGCTAGATCTGGGGGCGCGGATGAAAAACTGTTTTTT. Its translation: CSARSGGADEKLFF. This chain uses TRBV20-1 with TRBJ1-4, with D maybe TRBD1 (6 bases). CDR1 and CDR2 (germline): DFQATT, SNEGSKA (reference sequence). Between the trimmed V and J ends, which lost 2 bases and 6 bases, there was a span of 13 bases. CDR3 length: 14 residues.